This T cell receptor beta chain was captured by sequencing in a study of preoperative IRX-2 immunotherapy in early breast cancer. This table comes from immunoSEQ multiplex PCR, and its TCRdb copy is limited to in-frame clones, with some not included. The table includes roughly 43,000 clones, roughly 94% detected once. Treatment of the sample: preoperative locoregional IRX-2 cytokine immunotherapy. Preoperative locoregional IRX-2 cytokine immunotherapy was tested in the phase Ib source study. With 1 base removed from V and 1 base from J, the gap between germline ends came to 18 bases. Germline assignment: CDR1 SGHNT and CDR2 YENEEA. CDR3 size: 18 residues.

The chain couples TRBV11-3 to TRBJ2-3, with D possibly called TRBD1 or TRBD2 (6 bases each). The sequences come from tumor tissue, collected after IRX-2 immunotherapy. This TCR was sampled from a human donor with breast cancer. The CDR3 DNA sequence: TGTGCCAGCAGCTTAGGGGTTAGGGGGGCCGTCGGCACAGATACGCAGTATTTT. Its protein is CASSLGVRGAVGTDTQYF.